This passage covers 3 T cell receptor beta chains from one sample sequenced in a study of blood T cell repertoires in COVID-19. Produced via immunoSEQ multiplex PCR; TCRdb's table is partial and in-frame only. Here the sample spans about 36,000 clones, about 77% being singletons. The sample consisted of peripheral blood. All receptors derive from a man aged 60 to 69 with acute or convalescent COVID-19.

The gene calls are TRBV28 and TRBJ1-2; D not resolved. From germline, CDR1 is MDHEN and CDR2 SYDVKM. Trimming left V 5 bases short and J 0 bases short, with 10 bases between. CDR3 size: 14 residues. The CDR3 region is CASSMGAANYGYTF. DNA for the CDR3: TGTGCCAGCAGTATGGGAGCAGCTAACTATGGCTACACCTTC.

This clone occurred a few times. The rearrangement links TRBV19 to TRBJ2-1; D is unresolved. The germline V and J ends were trimmed by 3 bases and 9 bases, with 12 bases remaining between them. The CDR3 spans 13 residues. The germline V gene encodes CDR1 LNHDA and CDR2 SQIVND (reference sequence). CDR3 coding DNA: TGTGCCAGTAGTATTTCTTCGTCCGGTGAGCAGTTCTTC. Residues: CASSISSSGEQFF.

The chain combines TRBV2 with TRBJ2-1; 9 nucleotides agree with TRBD1. The V and J ends lost 7 bases and 8 bases, in that order; junction bases with no gene match: 12. The CDR3 length is 15 residues. CDR1 is SNHLY and CDR2 is FYNNEI in the germline V gene. CDR3 amino acids: CASKKWDRDKDEQFF. In nucleotides, the CDR3 is TGTGCCAGCAAAAAATGGGACAGGGATAAGGATGAGCAGTTCTTC.